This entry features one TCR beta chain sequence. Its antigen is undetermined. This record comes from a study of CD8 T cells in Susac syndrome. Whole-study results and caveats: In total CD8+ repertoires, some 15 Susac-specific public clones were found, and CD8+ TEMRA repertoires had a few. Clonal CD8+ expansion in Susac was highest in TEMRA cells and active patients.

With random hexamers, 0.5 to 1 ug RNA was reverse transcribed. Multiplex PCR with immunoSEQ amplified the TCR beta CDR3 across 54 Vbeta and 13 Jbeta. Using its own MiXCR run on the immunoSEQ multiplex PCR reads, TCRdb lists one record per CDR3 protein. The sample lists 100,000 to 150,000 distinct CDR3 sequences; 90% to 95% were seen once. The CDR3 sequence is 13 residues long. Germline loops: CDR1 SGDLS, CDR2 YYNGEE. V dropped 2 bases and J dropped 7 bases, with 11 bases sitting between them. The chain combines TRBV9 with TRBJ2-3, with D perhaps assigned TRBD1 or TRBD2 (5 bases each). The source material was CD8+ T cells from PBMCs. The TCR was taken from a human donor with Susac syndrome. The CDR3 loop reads CASSVQGGYTQYF. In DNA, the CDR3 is TGTGCCAGCAGCGTGCAGGGCGGGTATACGCAGTATTTT.